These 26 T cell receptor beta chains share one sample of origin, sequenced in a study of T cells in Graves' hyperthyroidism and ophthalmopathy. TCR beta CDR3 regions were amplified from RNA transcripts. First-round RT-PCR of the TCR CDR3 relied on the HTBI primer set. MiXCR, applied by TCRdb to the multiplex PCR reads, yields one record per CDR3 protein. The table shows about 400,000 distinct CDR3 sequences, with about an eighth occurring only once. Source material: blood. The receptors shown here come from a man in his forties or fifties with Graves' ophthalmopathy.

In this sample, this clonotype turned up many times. The CDR3 region is CSVDTSGGLTDTQYF. In DNA, the CDR3 is TGCAGCGTTGATACTAGCGGGGGGCTCACAGATACGCAGTATTTT. The rearrangement links TRBV29-1 to TRBJ2-3, with 12 bases identical to TRBD2. Germline V CDR1 and CDR2: SQVTM, ANQGSEA. V gave up 3 bases and J gave up 2 bases; unmatched junction bases: 3. The CDR3 consists of 15 residues.

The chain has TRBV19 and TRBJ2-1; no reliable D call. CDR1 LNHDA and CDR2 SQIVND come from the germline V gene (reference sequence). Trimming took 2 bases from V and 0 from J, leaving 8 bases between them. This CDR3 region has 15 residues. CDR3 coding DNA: TGTGCCAGTAGTATAAGCGAACGCTCCTACAATGAGCAGTTCTTC. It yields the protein CASSISERSYNEQFF.

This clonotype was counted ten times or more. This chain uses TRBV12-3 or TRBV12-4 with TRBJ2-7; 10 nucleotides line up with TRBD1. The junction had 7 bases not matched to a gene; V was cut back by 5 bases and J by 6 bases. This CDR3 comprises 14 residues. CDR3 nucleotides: TGTGCCAGCAGTCCGGGACAGGGGACCGCCGAGCAGTACTTC. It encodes CASSPGQGTAEQYF.

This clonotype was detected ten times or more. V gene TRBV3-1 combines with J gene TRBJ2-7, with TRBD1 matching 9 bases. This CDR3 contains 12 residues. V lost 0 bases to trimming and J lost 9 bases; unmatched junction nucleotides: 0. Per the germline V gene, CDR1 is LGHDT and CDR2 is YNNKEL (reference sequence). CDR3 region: CASSQEDRGQYF. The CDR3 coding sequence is TGTGCCAGCAGCCAAGAGGACAGGGGGCAGTACTTC.

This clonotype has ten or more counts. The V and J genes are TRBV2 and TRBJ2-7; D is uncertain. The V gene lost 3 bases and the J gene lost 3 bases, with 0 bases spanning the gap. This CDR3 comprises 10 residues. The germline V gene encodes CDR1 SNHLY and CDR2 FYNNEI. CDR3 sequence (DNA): TGTGCCAGCAGTGACTACGAGCAGTACTTC. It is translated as CASSDYEQYF.

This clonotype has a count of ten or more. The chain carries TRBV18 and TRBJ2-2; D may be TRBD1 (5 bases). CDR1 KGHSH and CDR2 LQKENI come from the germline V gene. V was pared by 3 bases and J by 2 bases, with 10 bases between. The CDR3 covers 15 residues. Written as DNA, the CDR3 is TGTGCCAGCTCACCGACAGCTTTCAACACCGGGGAGCTGTTTTTT. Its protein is CASSPTAFNTGELFF.

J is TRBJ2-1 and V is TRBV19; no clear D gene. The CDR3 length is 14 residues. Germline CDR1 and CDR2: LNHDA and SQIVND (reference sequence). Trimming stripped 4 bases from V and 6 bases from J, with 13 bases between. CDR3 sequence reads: CASSTQARSNEQFF. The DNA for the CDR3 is TGTGCCAGTAGTACGCAGGCTAGATCCAATGAGCAGTTCTTC. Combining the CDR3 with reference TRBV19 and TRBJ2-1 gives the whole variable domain DGGITQSPKYLFRKEGQNVTLSCEQNLNHDAMYWYRQDPGQGLRLIYYSQIVNDFQKGDIAEGYSVSREKKESFPLTVTSAQKNPTAFYLCASSTQARSNEQFFGPGTRLTVL.

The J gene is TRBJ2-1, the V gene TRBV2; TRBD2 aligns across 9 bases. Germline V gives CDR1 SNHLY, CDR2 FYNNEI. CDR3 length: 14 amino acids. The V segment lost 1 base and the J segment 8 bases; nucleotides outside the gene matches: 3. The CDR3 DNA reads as TGTGCCAGCAGTGAAGGGCGGGGGGGACATGAGCAGTTCTTC. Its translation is CASSEGRGGHEQFF.

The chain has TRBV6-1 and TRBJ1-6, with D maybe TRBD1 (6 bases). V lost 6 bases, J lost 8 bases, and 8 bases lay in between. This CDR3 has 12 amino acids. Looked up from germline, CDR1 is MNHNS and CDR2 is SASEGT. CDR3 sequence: CASSHRDSPLHF. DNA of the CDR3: TGTGCCAGCAGCCACAGGGATTCACCCCTCCACTTT.

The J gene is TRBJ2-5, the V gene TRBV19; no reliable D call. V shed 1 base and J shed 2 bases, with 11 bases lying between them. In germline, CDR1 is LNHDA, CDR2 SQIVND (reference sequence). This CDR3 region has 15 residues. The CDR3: CASSIGRLLQETQYF. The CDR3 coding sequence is TGTGCCAGTAGTATAGGGAGACTCCTACAAGAGACCCAGTACTTC.

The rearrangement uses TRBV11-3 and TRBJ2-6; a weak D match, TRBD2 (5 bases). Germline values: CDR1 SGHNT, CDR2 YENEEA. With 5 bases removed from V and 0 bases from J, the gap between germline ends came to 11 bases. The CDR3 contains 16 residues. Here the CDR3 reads CASSPREPSGANVLTF. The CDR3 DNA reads TGTGCCAGCAGCCCCCGGGAACCCTCTGGGGCCAACGTCCTGACTTTC.

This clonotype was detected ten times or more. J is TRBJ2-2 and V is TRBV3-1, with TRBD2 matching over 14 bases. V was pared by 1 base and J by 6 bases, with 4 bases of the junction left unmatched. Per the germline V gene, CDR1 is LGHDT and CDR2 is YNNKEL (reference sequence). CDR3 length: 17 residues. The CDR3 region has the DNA TGTGCCAGCAGCCAAGGACCGGGACTAGCGGGAGCCGGGGAGCTGTTTTTT. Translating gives CASSQGPGLAGAGELFF.

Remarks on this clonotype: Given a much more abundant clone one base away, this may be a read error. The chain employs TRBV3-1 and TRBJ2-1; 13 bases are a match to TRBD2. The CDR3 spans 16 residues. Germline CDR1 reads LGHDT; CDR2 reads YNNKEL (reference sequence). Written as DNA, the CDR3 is TGCGCCAGCAGCGCAACGGGACTAGCGGGACACAATGGGCAGTTCTTC. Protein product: CASSATGLAGHNGQFF.

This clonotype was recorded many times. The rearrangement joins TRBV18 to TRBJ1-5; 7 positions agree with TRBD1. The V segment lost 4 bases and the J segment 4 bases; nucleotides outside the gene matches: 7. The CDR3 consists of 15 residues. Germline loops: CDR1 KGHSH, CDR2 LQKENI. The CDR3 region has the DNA TGTGCCAGCTCACACGAGGGGGCGGGTAATCAGCCCCAGCATTTT. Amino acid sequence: CASSHEGAGNQPQHF. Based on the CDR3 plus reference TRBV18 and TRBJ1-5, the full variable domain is NAGVMQNPRHLVRRRGQEARLRCSPMKGHSHVYWYRQLPEEGLKFMVYLQKENIIDESGMPKERFSAEFPKEGPSILRIQQVVRGDSAAYFCASSHEGAGNQPQHFGDGTRLSIL.

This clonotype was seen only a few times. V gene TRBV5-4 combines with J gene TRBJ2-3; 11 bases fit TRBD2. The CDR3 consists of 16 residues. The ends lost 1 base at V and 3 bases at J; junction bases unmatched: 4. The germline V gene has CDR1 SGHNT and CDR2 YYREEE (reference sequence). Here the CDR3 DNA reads TGTGCCAGCAGCTTGACTAGCGGGAGTTTAACAGATACGCAGTATTTT. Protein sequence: CASSLTSGSLTDTQYF.

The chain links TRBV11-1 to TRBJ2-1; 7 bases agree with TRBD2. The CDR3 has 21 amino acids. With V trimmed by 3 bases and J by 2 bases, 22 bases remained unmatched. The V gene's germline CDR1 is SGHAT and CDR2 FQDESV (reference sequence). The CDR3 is CASSFGGMWSGGSAPYNEQFF. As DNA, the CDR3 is TGTGCCAGCAGCTTTGGGGGGATGTGGTCTGGCGGGAGTGCTCCCTACAATGAGCAGTTCTTC.

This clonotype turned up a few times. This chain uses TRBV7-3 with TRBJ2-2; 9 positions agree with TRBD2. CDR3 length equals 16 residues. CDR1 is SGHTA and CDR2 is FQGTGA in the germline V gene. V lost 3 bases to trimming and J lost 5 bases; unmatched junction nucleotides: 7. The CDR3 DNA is TGTGCCAGCAGCTTGGCGGGAGGGCCGATGACCGGGGAGCTGTTTTTT. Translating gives CASSLAGGPMTGELFF.

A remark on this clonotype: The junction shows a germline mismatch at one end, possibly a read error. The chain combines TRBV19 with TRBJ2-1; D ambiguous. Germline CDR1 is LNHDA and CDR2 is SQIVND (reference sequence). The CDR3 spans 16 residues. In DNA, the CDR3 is TGTGCCAGTAGTTCACAGTCCGTTAGCTCCTACGATGAGCAGTTCTTC. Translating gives CASSSQSVSSYDEQFF. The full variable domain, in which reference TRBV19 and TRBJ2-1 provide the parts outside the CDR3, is DGGITQSPKYLFRKEGQNVTLSCEQNLNHDAMYWYRQDPGQGLRLIYYSQIVNDFQKGDIAEGYSVSREKKESFPLTVTSAQKNPTAFYLCASSSQSVSSYDEQFFGPGTRLTVL.

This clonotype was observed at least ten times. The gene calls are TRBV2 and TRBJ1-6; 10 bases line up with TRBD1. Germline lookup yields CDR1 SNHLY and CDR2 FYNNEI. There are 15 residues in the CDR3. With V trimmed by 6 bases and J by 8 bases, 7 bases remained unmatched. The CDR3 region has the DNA TGTGCCAGCAGGGGAGACAGGGGGCTGGATTCACCCCTCCACTTT. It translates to CASRGDRGLDSPLHF.

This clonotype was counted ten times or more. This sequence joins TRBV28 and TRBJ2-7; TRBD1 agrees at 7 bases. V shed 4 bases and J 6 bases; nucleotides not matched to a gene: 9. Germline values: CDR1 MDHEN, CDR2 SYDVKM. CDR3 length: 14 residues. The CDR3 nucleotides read TGTGCCAGCAGTTCCCGACAGGGCGCATCCGAGCAGTACTTC. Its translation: CASSSRQGASEQYF. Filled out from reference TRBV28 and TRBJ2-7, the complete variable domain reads DVKVTQSSRYLVKRTGEKVFLECVQDMDHENMFWYRQDPGLGLRLIYFSYDVKMKEKGDIPEGYSVSREKKERFSLILESASTNQTSMYLCASSSRQGASEQYFGPGTRLTVT.

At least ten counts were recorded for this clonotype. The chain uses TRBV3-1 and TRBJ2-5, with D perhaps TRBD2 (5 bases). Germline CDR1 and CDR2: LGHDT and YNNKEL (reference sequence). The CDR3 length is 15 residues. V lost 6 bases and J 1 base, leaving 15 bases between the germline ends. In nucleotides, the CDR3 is TGTGCCAGCAGATCCGAAGGAGCGGTCCAAGAGACCCAGTACTTC. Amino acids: CASRSEGAVQETQYF.

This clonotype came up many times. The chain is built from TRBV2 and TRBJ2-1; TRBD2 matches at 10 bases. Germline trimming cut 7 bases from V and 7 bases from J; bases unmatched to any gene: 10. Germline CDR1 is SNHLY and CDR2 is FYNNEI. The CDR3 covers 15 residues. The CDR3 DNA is TGTGCCAGCATCCAAGGTGTGGGACTAGCGAATGAGCAGTTCTTC. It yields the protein CASIQGVGLANEQFF. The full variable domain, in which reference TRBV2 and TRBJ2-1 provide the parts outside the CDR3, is EPEVTQTPSHQVTQMGQEVILRCVPISNHLYFYWYRQILGQKVEFLVSFYNNEISEKSEIFDDQFSVERPDGSNFTLKIRSTKLEDSAMYFCASIQGVGLANEQFFGPGTRLTVL.

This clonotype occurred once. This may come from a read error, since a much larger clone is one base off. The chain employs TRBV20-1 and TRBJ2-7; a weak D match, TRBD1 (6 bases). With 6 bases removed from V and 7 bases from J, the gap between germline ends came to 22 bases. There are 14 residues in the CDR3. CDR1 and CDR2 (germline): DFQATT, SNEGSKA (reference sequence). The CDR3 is CSATGTIRNNEQYF. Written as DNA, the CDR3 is TGCAGTGCCACCGGGACAATAAGAAACAATGAGCAGTACTTC.

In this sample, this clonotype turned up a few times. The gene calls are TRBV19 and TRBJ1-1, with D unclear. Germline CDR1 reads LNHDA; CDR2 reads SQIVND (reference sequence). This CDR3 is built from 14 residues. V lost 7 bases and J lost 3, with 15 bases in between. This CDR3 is CASTPVRVDTEAFF. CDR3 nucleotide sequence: TGTGCCAGTACCCCTGTGAGGGTAGACACTGAAGCTTTCTTT.

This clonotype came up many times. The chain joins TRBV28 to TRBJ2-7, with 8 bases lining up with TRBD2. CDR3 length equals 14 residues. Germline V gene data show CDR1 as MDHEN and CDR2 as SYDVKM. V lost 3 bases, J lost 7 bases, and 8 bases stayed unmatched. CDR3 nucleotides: TGTGCCAGCAGTTTTCAGAGCGGGAGAGATGAGCAGTACTTC. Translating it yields CASSFQSGRDEQYF.

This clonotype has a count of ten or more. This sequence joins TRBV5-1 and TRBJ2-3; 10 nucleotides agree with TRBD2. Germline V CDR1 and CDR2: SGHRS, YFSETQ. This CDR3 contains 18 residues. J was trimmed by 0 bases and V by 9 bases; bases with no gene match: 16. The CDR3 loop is CATKLAGPAKSSTDTQYF. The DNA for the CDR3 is TGCGCCACCAAACTAGCGGGACCCGCCAAATCTAGCACAGATACGCAGTATTTT. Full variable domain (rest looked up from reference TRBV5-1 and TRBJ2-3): KAGVTQTPRYLIKTRGQQVTLSCSPISGHRSVSWYQQTPGQGLQFLFEYFSETQRNKGNFPGRFSGRQFSNSRSEMNVSTLELGDSALYLCATKLAGPAKSSTDTQYFGPGTRLTVL.